One and the same sample provided the 18 T cell receptor beta chains below, sequenced in a study of cytomegalovirus exposure and HLA in healthy donors. Use of 60 Vbeta and 13 Jbeta primers characterized the PCR. Sequencing was performed with immunoSEQ multiplex PCR; in TCRdb, only in-frame clones are kept and a portion is missing. The repertoire holds under 200,000 clones, with roughly 77% as singletons. Material for sequencing was PBMCs. Receptor source: a man aged 30 to 45 in good health and CMV-seropositive.

V is TRBV19 and J is TRBJ2-7; no clear D gene. The ends were cut back, 6 bases at V and 3 bases at J, with 12 bases in the middle. The CDR3 consists of 13 residues. Germline assignment: CDR1 LNHDA and CDR2 SQIVND (reference sequence). CDR3 coding DNA: TGTGCCAGTAGAGGCGCGGAATACTACGAGCAGTACTTC. Translation: CASRGAEYYEQYF.

CDR3 residues: CASSMDRATFGYTF. CDR3 sequence (DNA): TGTGCCAGTAGCATGGACAGGGCAACGTTTGGCTACACCTTC. The chain combines TRBV19 with TRBJ1-2; 8 nucleotides agree with TRBD1. This CDR3 contains 14 residues. Germline CDR1 is LNHDA and CDR2 is SQIVND (reference sequence). Unmatched junction bases numbered 10, after V lost 6 bases and J lost 7 bases. The full variable domain, its missing parts supplied by reference TRBV19 and TRBJ1-2, is DGGITQSPKYLFRKEGQNVTLSCEQNLNHDAMYWYRQDPGQGLRLIYYSQIVNDFQKGDIAEGYSVSREKKESFPLTVTSAQKNPTAFYLCASSMDRATFGYTFGSGTRLTVV.

The V call is TRBV27, the J call TRBJ2-3; no clear D gene. The CDR3 loop spans 13 amino acids. V lost 4 bases, J lost 2 bases, and 7 bases lay in between. Germline CDR1 MNHEY, CDR2 SMNVEV (reference sequence). The CDR3 spells CASSSPLTDTQYF. For the CDR3, the DNA is TGTGCCAGCAGTTCCCCCCTCACAGATACGCAGTATTTT.

This rearrangement joins TRBV5-1 to TRBJ1-1, with 8 bases fitting TRBD1. Trimming took 4 bases from V and 1 from J; bases not matched to a gene: 6. Germline-derived CDR1 and CDR2 are SGHRS and YFSETQ. The length of the CDR3 is 15 residues. The CDR3 nucleotides are TGCGCCAGCAGCATACCCGGGACAGGGAACACTGAAGCTTTCTTT. This translates into CASSIPGTGNTEAFF.

The V gene is TRBV5-4, the J gene TRBJ2-7, with 8 nucleotides matching TRBD2. Germline CDR1 reads SGHNT; CDR2 reads YYREEE (reference sequence). V dropped 4 bases and J dropped 1; count of bases not matched to a gene: 16. CDR3 size: 18 residues. As DNA, the CDR3 is TGTGCCAGCAGCCCCGGGGGGGTGCGGACTCGACTTTCCTACGAGCAGTACTTC. It codes for CASSPGGVRTRLSYEQYF.

V gene TRBV11-2 combines with J gene TRBJ2-4; D may be TRBD2 (5 bases). V lost 5 bases and J 9 bases, leaving 14 bases between the germline ends. Per germline, CDR1 SGHAT and CDR2 FQNNGV. The length of the CDR3 is 13 residues. The CDR3 nucleotides are TGTGCCAGCAGCCAGGAGGTGGTTGGCATTCAGTACTTC. Translated: CASSQEVVGIQYF. The full variable domain, with the rest looked up from reference TRBV11-2 and TRBJ2-4, is EAGVAQSPRYKIIEKRQSVAFWCNPISGHATLYWYQQILGQGPKLLIQFQNNGVVDDSQLPKDRFSAERLKGVDSTLKIQPAKLEDSAVYLCASSQEVVGIQYFGAGTRLSVL.

The chain combines TRBV19 with TRBJ2-7, with TRBD1 identical over 7 bases. V lost 2 bases to trimming and J lost 4 bases; unmatched junction nucleotides: 8. In germline, CDR1 is LNHDA, CDR2 SQIVND (reference sequence). CDR3 size: 15 residues. The CDR3 here is CASSILRDRDYEQYF. The CDR3 DNA sequence: TGTGCCAGTAGTATACTCCGGGACAGAGATTACGAGCAGTACTTC.

This chain joins TRBV28 and TRBJ2-7; the match to TRBD2 covers 9 bases. The V and J ends lost 2 bases and 6 bases, in that order; junction bases with no gene match: 11. There are 16 residues in the CDR3. CDR1 is MDHEN and CDR2 is SYDVKM in the germline V gene. CDR3 nucleotides: TGTGCCAGCAGTTTACTTCCAGCGGGGGGCTCTAGCGAGCAGTACTTC. Translated: CASSLLPAGGSSEQYF. Full variable domain (missing parts from reference TRBV28 and TRBJ2-7): DVKVTQSSRYLVKRTGEKVFLECVQDMDHENMFWYRQDPGLGLRLIYFSYDVKMKEKGDIPEGYSVSREKKERFSLILESASTNQTSMYLCASSLLPAGGSSEQYFGPGTRLTVT.

The J gene is TRBJ2-7, the V gene TRBV15; weak D call: TRBD1 (6 bases). Trimming cost V 5 bases and J 2 bases, with 13 bases left between them. Germline V gives CDR1 LNHNV, CDR2 YYDKDF (reference sequence). CDR3 length equals 14 residues. CDR3 residues: CATSRDTLAYEQYF. The CDR3 DNA is TGTGCCACCAGCCGGGACACTCTCGCCTACGAGCAGTACTTC.

This rearrangement joins TRBV6-5 to TRBJ1-5, with 7 nucleotides matching TRBD1. CDR3 size: 14 residues. The V gene's germline CDR1 is MNHEY and CDR2 SVGAGI. V was pared by 5 bases and J by 2 bases, with 3 bases of the junction left unmatched. CDR3 DNA sequence: TGTGCCAGCAGTCGACAGGGTGGCAATCAGCCCCAGCATTTT. Translating it yields CASSRQGGNQPQHF.

Only one count was recorded for this clone. This chain joins TRBV2 and TRBJ2-7; 9 nucleotides match TRBD1. There are 14 residues in the CDR3. V trimming: 5 bases; J trimming: 0 bases; junction bases outside the gene matches: 2. Germline CDR1 SNHLY, CDR2 FYNNEI. CDR3 DNA: TGTGCCAGCAGTAGGACAGGGGCCTCCTACGAGCAGTACTTC. It is translated as CASSRTGASYEQYF.

This chain uses TRBV27 with TRBJ2-7; TRBD2 matches 7 bases. J lost 7 bases, V lost 5 bases, and 11 bases had no gene match. Germline-derived CDR1 and CDR2 are MNHEY and SMNVEV (reference sequence). The CDR3 has 14 amino acids. CDR3 DNA sequence: TGTGCCAGCAGTCCGCGGGACTACTTCGAGGAGCAGTACTTC. Translation gives CASSPRDYFEEQYF.

The V and J genes are TRBV5-1 and TRBJ2-7; 7 bases line up with TRBD1. The CDR3 covers 14 residues. The J segment lost 5 bases and the V segment lost 3 bases, leaving 8 bases of the junction unmatched. CDR1 is SGHRS, CDR2 YFSETQ, per germline. CDR3: CASSSTGEWDEQYF. CDR3 nucleotides: TGCGCCAGCAGCTCAACAGGGGAGTGGGACGAGCAGTACTTC.

This chain joins TRBV6-5 and TRBJ2-2; D is undetermined. CDR3 length: 14 residues. Trimming took 2 bases from V and 4 from J, leaving 8 bases between them. Germline lookup yields CDR1 MNHEY and CDR2 SVGAGI. For the CDR3, the DNA is TGTGCCAGCAGTTACAACTCGGGCACCGGGGAGCTGTTTTTT. Translated, it gives CASSYNSGTGELFF.

V is TRBV27 and J is TRBJ1-1; D call uncertain. Trimming took 8 bases from V and 0 from J, leaving 13 bases between them. The CDR3 is made up of 14 amino acids. In germline, CDR1 is MNHEY, CDR2 SMNVEV (reference sequence). The CDR3 protein is CASWAERMNTEAFF. The CDR3 DNA follows: TGTGCCAGCTGGGCAGAAAGAATGAACACTGAAGCTTTCTTT.

This clone came up a few times. The V gene is TRBV29-1, the J gene TRBJ2-3; D may be TRBD2 (7 bases). The germline V and J ends were trimmed by 8 bases and 5 bases, with 20 bases remaining between them. Germline V CDR1 and CDR2: SQVTM, ANQGSEA. The CDR3 covers 14 residues. CDR3 loop: CSTFLGGGLDTQYF. For the CDR3, the DNA is TGCAGCACCTTTCTTGGGGGGGGGCTAGATACGCAGTATTTT.

The rearrangement uses TRBV28 and TRBJ1-5, with D maybe TRBD1 (6 bases). The CDR3 loop spans 15 amino acids. Germline CDR1 and CDR2: MDHEN and SYDVKM. V was trimmed by 2 bases and J by 6 bases, leaving 14 bases between them. CDR3 protein: CASSLLGQSIQPQHF. The DNA for the CDR3 is TGTGCCAGCAGTTTACTGGGACAATCTATTCAGCCCCAGCATTTT.

The chain employs TRBV29-1 and TRBJ2-1; TRBD2 is a possible D gene (6 bases). The CDR3 has 14 amino acids. V dropped 4 bases and J dropped 2 bases, with 12 bases sitting between them. From germline, CDR1 is SQVTM and CDR2 ANQGSEA. CDR3 loop: CSVVGGPTYNEQFF. CDR3 DNA: TGCAGCGTTGTAGGAGGGCCCACCTACAATGAGCAGTTCTTC.